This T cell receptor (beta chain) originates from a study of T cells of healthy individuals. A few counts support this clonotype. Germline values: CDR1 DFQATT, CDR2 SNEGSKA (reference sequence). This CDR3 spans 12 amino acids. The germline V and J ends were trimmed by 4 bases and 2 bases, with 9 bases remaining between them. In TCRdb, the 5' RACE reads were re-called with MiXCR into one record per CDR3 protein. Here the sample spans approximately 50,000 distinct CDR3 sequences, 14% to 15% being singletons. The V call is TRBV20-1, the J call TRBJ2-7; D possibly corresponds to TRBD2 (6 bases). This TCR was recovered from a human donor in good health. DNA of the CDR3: TGCAGTGCTATGGGGGGTACCTACGAGCAGTACTTC. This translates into CSAMGGTYEQYF.